A selection of T cell receptor beta chains follows, all from one sample in a study of monozygotic twins with inflammatory bowel disease. TCRdb re-called the 5' RACE reads and shows each CDR3 protein once, DNA omitted. In all, the sample yields over 150,000 distinct CDR3 sequences. The sequencing input was blood. All receptors derive from a human donor with ulcerative colitis or Crohn's disease, or a healthy co-twin of an affected twin (not recorded which). CDR3s include the opening cysteine and the closing phenylalanine or tryptophan. Each record gives: J gene, V gene, CDR3 protein.

TRBJ1-2 | TRBV7-3 | CASSLTPDREGYTF
TRBJ1-6 | TRBV30 | CAWSVLDSPLHF
TRBJ2-3 | TRBV29-1 | CSVRGGYKHTDTQYF
TRBJ2-3 | TRBV5-1 | CASSLAGVTTDTQYF
TRBJ1-2 | TRBV12-3/TRBV12-4 | CASSPDRGFGYTF
TRBJ1-1 | TRBV27 | CASSTGTYYTEAFF
TRBJ2-5 | TRBV10-3 | CAISDGGRETQYF
TRBJ1-6 | TRBV5-1 | CASSRGQGKVEASPLHF
TRBJ2-2 | TRBV20-1 | CSARDGQTDTGELFF
TRBJ2-2 | TRBV5-4 | CASSFQGRLNTGELFF
TRBJ2-2 | TRBV2 | CASRRQSGGELFF
TRBJ1-1 | TRBV12-3/TRBV12-4 | CASILRLENTEAFF
TRBJ2-7 | TRBV24-1 | CATSDLQGGEQYF
TRBJ2-7 | TRBV6-2/TRBV6-3 | CASRRGEGYEQYF
TRBJ1-2 | TRBV27 | CASSLRTGNYGYTF
TRBJ1-2 | TRBV9 | CASSNNRGGEHYGYTF
TRBJ2-1 | TRBV15 | CATRGTSGRSSYNEQFF
TRBJ1-5 | TRBV6-6 | CASSQQPQPQHF
TRBJ2-2 | TRBV27 | CASSSTTRLAGQTGELFF
TRBJ1-3 | TRBV28 | CASSPPDRNTIYF
TRBJ1-1 | TRBV7-8 | CASSLGLFGSTEAFF
TRBJ2-7 | TRBV5-6 | CASNSRGGEQYF
TRBJ1-5 | TRBV6-2/TRBV6-3 | CASRSRDSNQPQHF
TRBJ2-7 | TRBV7-2 | CASRQAGGLYEQYF
TRBJ2-2 | TRBV20-1 | CSARPLGTGELFF
TRBJ2-2 | TRBV5-4 | CASSPDWDGELFF
TRBJ2-3 | TRBV29-1 | CSVDPAADTQYF
TRBJ2-5 | TRBV7-9 | CASSLGISGGQTQYF
TRBJ2-7 | TRBV29-1 | CSVVVGQVNSYEQYF
TRBJ2-3 | TRBV20-1 | CSARDHLGGGTDTQYF
TRBJ2-2 | TRBV12-3/TRBV12-4 | CASSPGRRTGELFF
TRBJ1-2 | TRBV2 | CASSRTGFNYGYTF
TRBJ2-7 | TRBV15 | CATSRGQDYEQYF
TRBJ1-4 | TRBV7-8 | CASSLVHRQGLNEKLFF
TRBJ1-1 | TRBV3-1 | CASSQDRVTEAFF
TRBJ2-7 | TRBV7-8 | CASSLDLSGRSSYEQYF
TRBJ2-5 | TRBV3-1 | CASSPSPAQETQYF
TRBJ2-6 | TRBV6-2/TRBV6-3 | CASSRPSWTGANVLTF
TRBJ1-1 | TRBV7-3 | CASSEQATDTEAFF
TRBJ2-5 | TRBV7-2 | CASSGRDRAEETQYF
TRBJ1-2 | TRBV18 | CASSGPELGGYTF
TRBJ1-5 | TRBV2 | CASSFWSNQPQHF
TRBJ1-6 | TRBV11-2 | CASSSRTGNSPLHF
TRBJ2-7 | TRBV5-1 | CASSLGGLAGGRYEQYF
TRBJ1-2 | TRBV11-2 | CASSPPTGDYGYTF
TRBJ2-1 | TRBV5-1 | CASSLSSGVASYNEQFF
TRBJ2-1 | TRBV28 | CASTLGRNEQFF
TRBJ2-2 | TRBV12-3/TRBV12-4 | CASSSRQTGELFF
TRBJ2-7 | TRBV30 | CAWRRGHSSSYEQYF
TRBJ2-2 | TRBV7-2 | CASSLGDRETGELFF
TRBJ2-7 | TRBV11-2 | CASSLVGLAGALPYEQYF
TRBJ1-6 | TRBV28 | CASSLVAGEGSPLHF
TRBJ1-5 | TRBV28 | CAASGQGFNQPQHF
TRBJ2-1 | TRBV7-8 | CASSPGGGAYNEQFF
TRBJ1-1 | TRBV12-3/TRBV12-4 | CASSSQGRDTEAFF